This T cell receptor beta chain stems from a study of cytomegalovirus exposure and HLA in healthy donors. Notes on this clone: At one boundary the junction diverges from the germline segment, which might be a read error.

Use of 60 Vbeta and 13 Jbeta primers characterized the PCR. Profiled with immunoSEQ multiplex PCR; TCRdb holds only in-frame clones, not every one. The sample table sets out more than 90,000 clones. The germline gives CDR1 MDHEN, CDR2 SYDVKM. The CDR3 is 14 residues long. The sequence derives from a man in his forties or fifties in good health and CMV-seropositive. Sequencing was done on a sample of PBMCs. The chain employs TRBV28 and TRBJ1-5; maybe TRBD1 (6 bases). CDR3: CASSLWQGYQPQHF. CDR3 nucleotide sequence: TGTGCCAGCAGCTTATGGCAGGGGTATCAGCCCCAGCATTTT.